This T cell receptor (beta chain) was sequenced in a study of T cells in Graves' hyperthyroidism and ophthalmopathy. The overall study: Once the initial diagnosis was made, peripheral blood was obtained before any treatment. General study points: Among thyroid clonotypes expanded above 0.001, most also appeared in blood.

Germline V gene lookup returns CDR1 SGHRS and CDR2 YFSETQ. Unmatched junction bases numbered 9, after V lost 4 bases and J lost 2 bases. The CDR3 spans 16 residues. Patients were excluded because of uncontrolled infection, other autoimmune disease, pregnancy or lactation. The PBMCs had their origin in 7.5 to 10 ml of fresh peripheral blood. TCR beta CDR3 region amplification was performed from RNA transcripts. In the first-round RT-PCR of the TCR CDR3, the HTBI primer set was used. TCRdb independently ran MiXCR on the multiplex PCR reads; one entry per CDR3 protein. Of under 250,000 distinct CDR3 sequences in the sample, approximately 25% were seen once. The sample holds many counts of this clonotype. The antigen is not known.

Specimen: blood. The chain combines TRBV5-1 with TRBJ1-5; 7 bases are shared with TRBD1. This TCR was sampled from a woman aged 40 to 55 with Graves' ophthalmopathy. The CDR3: CASSPGRQGGNQPQHF. The CDR3, as DNA: TGCGCCAGCAGCCCAGGCCGACAGGGCGGCAATCAGCCCCAGCATTTT.